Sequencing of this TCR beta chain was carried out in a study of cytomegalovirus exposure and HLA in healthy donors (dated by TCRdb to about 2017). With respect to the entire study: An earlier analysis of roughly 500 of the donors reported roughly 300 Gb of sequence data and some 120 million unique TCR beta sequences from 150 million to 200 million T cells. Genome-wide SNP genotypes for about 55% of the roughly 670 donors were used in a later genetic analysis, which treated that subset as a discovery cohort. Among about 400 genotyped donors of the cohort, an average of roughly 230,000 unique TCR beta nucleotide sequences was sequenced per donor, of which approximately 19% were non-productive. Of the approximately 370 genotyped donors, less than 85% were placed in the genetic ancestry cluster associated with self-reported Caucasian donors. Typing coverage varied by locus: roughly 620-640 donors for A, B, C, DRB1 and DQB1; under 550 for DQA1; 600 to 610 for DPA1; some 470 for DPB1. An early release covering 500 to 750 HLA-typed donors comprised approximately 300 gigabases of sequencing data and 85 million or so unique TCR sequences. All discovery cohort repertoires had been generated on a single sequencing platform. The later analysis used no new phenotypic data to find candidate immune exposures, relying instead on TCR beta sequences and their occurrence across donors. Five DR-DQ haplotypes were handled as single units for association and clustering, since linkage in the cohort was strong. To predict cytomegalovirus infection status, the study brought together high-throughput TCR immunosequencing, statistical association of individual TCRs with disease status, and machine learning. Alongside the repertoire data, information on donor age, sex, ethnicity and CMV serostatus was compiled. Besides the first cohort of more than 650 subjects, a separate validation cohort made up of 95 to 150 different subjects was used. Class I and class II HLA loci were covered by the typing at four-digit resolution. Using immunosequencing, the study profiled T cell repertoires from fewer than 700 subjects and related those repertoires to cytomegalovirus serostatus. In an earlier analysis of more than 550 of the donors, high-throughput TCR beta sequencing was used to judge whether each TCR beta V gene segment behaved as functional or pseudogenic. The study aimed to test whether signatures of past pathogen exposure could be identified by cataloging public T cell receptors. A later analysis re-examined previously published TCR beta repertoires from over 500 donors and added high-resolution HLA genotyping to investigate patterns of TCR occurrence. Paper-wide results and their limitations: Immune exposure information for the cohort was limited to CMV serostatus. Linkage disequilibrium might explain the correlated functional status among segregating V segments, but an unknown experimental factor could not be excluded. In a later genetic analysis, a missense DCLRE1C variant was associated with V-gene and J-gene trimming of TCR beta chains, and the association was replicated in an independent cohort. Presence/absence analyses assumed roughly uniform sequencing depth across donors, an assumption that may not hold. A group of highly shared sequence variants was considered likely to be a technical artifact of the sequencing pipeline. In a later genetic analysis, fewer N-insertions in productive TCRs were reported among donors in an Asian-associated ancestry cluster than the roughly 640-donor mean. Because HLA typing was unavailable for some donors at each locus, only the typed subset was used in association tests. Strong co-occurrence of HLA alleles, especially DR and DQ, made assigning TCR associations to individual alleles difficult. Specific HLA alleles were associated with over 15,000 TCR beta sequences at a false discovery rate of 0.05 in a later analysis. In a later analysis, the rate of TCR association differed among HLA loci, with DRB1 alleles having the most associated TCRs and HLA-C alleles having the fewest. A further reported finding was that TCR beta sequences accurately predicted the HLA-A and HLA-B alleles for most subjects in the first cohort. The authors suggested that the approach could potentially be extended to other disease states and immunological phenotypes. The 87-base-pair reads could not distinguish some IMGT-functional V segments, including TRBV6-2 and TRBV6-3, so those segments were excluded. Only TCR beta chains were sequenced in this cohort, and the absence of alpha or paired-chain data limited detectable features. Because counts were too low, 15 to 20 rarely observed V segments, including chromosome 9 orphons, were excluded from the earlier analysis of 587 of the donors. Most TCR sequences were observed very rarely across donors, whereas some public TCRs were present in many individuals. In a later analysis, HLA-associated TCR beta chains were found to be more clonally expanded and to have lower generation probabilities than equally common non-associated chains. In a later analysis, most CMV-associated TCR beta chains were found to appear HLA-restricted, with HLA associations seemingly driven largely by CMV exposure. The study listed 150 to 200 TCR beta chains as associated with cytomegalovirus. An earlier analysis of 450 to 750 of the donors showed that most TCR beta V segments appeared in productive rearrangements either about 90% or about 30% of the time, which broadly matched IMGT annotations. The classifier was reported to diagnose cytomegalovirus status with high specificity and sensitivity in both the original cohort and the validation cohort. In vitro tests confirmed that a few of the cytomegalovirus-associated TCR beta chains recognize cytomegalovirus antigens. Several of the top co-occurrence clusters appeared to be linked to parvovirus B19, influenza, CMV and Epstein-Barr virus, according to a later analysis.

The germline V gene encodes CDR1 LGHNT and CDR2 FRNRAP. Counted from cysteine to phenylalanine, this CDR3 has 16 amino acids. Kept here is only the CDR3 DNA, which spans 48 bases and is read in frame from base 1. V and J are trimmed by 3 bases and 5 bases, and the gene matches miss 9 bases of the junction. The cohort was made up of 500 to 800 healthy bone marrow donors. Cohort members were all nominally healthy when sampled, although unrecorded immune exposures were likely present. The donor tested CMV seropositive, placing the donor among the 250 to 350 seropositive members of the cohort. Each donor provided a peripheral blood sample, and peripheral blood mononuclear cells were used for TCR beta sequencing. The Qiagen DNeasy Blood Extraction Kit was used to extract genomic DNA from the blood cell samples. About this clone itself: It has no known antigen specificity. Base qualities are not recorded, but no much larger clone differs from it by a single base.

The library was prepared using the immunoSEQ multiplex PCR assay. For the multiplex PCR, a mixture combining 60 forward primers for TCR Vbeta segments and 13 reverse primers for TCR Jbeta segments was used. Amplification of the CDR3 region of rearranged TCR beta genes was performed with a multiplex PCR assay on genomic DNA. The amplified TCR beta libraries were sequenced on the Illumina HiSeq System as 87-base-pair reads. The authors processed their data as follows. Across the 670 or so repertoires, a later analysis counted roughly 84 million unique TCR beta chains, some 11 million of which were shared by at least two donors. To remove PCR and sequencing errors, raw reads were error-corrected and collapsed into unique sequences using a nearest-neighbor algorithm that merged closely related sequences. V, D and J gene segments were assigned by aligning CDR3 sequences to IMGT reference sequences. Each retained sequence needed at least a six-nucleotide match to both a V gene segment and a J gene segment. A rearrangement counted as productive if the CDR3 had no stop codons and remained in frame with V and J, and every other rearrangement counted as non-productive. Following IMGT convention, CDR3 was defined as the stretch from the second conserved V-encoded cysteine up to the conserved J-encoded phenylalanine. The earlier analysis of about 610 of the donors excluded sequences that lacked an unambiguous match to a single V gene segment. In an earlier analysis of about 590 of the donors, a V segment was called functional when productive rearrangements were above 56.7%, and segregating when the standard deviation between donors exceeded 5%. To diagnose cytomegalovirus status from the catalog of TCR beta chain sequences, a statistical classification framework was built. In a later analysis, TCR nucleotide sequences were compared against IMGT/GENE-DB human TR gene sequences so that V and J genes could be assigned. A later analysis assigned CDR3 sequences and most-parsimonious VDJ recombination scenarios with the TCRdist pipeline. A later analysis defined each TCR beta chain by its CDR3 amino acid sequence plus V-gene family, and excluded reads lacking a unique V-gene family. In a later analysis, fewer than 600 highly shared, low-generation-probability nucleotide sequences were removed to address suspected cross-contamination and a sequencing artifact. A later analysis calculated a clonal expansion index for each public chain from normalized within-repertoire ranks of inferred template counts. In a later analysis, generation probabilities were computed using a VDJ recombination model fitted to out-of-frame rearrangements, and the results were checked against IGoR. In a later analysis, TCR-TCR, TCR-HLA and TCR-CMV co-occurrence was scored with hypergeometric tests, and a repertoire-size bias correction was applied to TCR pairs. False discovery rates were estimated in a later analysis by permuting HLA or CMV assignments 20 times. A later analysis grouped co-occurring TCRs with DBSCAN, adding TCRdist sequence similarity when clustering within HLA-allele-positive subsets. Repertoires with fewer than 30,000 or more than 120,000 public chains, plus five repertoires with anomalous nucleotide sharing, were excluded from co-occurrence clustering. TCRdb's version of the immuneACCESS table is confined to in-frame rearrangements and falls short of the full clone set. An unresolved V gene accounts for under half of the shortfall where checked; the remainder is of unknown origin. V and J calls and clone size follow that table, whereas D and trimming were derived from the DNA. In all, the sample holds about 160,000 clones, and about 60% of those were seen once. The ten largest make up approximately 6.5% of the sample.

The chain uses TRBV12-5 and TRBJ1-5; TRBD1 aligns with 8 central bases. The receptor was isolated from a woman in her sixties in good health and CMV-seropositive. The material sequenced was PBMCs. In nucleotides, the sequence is TGTGCTAGTGGTTTACATCGAACAGGGGGGGATCAGCCCCAGCATTTT. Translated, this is CASGLHRTGGDQPQHF.